This T cell receptor beta chain was captured in a study of T-cell reconstitution after alpha-beta-depleted transplantation in children. Points from the study as a whole: The origin of alpha-beta T cells about two months after transplant was reportedly several hundred expanded graft clones. Some patients showed high day-60 TCRbeta diversity, which derived from surviving recipient T cells and thymic progenitors.

This clonotype was counted at least ten times. Its matching antigen is unknown. This CDR3 comprises 16 residues. The V gene lost 6 bases and the J gene lost 0 bases, with 15 bases spanning the gap. Germline assignment: CDR1 MNHEY and CDR2 SVGEGT. Unique molecular identifiers were incorporated during preparation of the TCRbeta library. TCRdb recomputed calls from the PCR reads with MiXCR, one row per CDR3 protein. There are about a million distinct CDR3 sequences in the sample; around 30% occur only once, and roughly 31% lies in the top ten. The gene calls are TRBV6-2 or TRBV6-3 and TRBJ2-1; possibly TRBD2 for D (6 bases). This receptor was obtained from a boy less than two years old who had a stem cell transplant for SCID, so the T cells may come from the graft donor. The input for sequencing was PBMCs, mostly from graft donor cells, taken 360 days after TCRalphabeta/CD19-depleted stem cell transplant. CDR3 region: CASSWDFLSSYNEQFF. In DNA, the CDR3 is TGTGCCAGCAGCTGGGACTTTTTGAGCTCCTACAATGAGCAGTTCTTC.